This T cell receptor beta chain came from a study of T cell repertoires in cytomegalovirus infection. Study-level background: Signatures in public TCR beta sequences pointed to both CMV infection and matching HLA type.

MiXCR was run by TCRdb on the reads, yielding one entry per CDR3 protein. Of about 700,000 distinct CDR3 sequences in the sample, around 31% were seen once. V lost 4 bases and J lost 4; bases outside the gene matches: 7. Germline V gene lookup returns CDR1 ENHRY and CDR2 SYGVKD. This CDR3 is 15 amino acids long. In its sample, this clonotype was seen once. The target antigen is unknown. J is TRBJ2-5 and V is TRBV10-3; 9 nucleotides line up with TRBD2. This receptor was identified in a human donor in good health (CMV status not recorded). Some clones in this sample may be carry-over from other donors' samples. Sample: cultured PBMCs, taken from culture after CMV antigen stimulation. The chain's CDR3 is CAISASGDLRETQYF. The CDR3 DNA follows: TGTGCCATCAGTGCTAGCGGGGACCTTAGAGAGACCCAGTACTTC.